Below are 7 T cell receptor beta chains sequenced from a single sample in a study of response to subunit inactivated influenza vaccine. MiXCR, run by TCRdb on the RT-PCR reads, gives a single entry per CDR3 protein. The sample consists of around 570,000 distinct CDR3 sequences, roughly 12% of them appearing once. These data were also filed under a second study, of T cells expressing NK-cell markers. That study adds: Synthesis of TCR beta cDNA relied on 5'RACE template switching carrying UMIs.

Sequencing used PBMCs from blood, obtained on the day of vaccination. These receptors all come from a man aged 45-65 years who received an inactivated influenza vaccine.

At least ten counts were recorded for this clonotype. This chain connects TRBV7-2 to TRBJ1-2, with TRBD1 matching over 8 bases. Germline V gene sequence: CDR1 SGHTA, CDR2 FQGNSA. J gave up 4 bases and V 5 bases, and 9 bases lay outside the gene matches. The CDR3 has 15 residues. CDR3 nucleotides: TGTGCCAGCAGCCAAGGACAGGGCCCCAGCTATGGCTACACCTTC. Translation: CASSQGQGPSYGYTF.

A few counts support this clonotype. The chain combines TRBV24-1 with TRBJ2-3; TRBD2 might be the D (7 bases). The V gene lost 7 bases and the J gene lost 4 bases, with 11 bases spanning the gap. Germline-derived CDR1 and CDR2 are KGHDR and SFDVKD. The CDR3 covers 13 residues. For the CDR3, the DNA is TGTGCCACCAGGGGGGCGGGGGCAGATACGCAGTATTTT. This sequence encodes CATRGAGADTQYF.

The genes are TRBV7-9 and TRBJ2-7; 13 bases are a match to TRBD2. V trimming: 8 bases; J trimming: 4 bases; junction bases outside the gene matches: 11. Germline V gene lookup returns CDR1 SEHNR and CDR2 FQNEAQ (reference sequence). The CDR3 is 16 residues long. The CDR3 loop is CASGLAGVRFDYEQYF. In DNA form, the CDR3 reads TGTGCCAGCGGACTAGCGGGGGTAAGATTTGATTACGAGCAGTACTTC. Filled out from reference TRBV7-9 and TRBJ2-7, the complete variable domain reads DTGVSQNPRHKITKRGQNVTFRCDPISEHNRLYWYRQTLGQGPEFLTYFQNEAQLEKSRLLSDRFSAERPKGSFSTLEIQRTEQGDSAMYLCASGLAGVRFDYEQYFGPGTRLTVT.

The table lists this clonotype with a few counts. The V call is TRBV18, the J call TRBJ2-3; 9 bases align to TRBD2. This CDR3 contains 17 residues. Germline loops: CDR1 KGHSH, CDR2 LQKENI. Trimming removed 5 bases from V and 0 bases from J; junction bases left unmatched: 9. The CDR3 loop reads CASSTDRLAASTDTQYF. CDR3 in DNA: TGTGCCAGCTCAACAGACAGACTAGCGGCAAGCACAGATACGCAGTATTTT.

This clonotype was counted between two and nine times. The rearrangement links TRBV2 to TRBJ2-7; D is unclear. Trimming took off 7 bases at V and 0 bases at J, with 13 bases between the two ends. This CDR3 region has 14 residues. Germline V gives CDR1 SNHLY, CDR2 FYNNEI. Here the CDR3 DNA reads TGTGCCAGCAAAGGCTCGACCATCTCCTACGAGCAGTACTTC. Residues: CASKGSTISYEQYF.

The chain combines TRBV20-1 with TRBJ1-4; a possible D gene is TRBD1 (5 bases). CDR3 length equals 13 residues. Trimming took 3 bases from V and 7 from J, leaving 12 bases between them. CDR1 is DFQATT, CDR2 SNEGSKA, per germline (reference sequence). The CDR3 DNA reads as TGCAGTGCTAGTTCCGGGGCAGGTGAAAAACTGTTTTTT. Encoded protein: CSASSGAGEKLFF.

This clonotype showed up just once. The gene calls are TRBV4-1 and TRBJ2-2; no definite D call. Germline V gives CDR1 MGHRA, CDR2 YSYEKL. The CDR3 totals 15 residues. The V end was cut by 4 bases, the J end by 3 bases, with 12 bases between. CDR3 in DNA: TGCGCCAGCAGCCCGAATGAGTGGGACACCGGGGAGCTGTTTTTT. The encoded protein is CASSPNEWDTGELFF.